The 17 T cell receptor beta chains below all came from one sample that was sequenced in a study of T cell changes during pregnancy in multiple sclerosis (dated 2019 in TCRdb). The library was made by the immunoSEQ multiplex PCR assay. TCRdb took over this immuneACCESS table, retaining in-frame rearrangements with V and J assigned. Such tables are incomplete; in checked studies, under half of the missing clones stem from an unresolved V gene, and the remainder is unexplained. The sample records 75,000 to 95,000 clones, under 95% of which are singletons. The ten most abundant clones make up about 0.91% of the sample. Sample: peripheral blood, taken before pregnancy. The source of these receptors is a female donor with multiple sclerosis, enrolled in a pregnancy study.

The chain recombines TRBV2 with TRBJ1-2, with unresolved D. The CDR3 covers 11 residues. Trimming left V 10 bases short and J 5 bases short, with 11 bases between. Germline CDR1 SNHLY, CDR2 FYNNEI. CDR3 sequence: CATPRSYGYTF. The CDR3 DNA reads as TGTGCCACCCCCCGTTCGTATGGCTACACCTTC.

The V gene is TRBV7-6, the J gene TRBJ1-3; no definite D call. The CDR3 length is 16 residues. The V and J ends lost 2 bases and 4 bases respectively, with 15 bases between them. CDR1 and CDR2 (germline): SGHVS, FNYEAQ. This chain's CDR3 is CASSLYEGGEGNTIYF. CDR3 DNA: TGTGCCAGCAGCTTATATGAGGGAGGCGAGGGAAACACCATATATTTT.

The V call is TRBV11-3, the J call TRBJ2-7; 10 positions agree with TRBD1. The trim removed 6 bases at V and 6 bases at J, leaving 8 bases unmatched. This CDR3 is 14 amino acids long. In germline, CDR1 is SGHNT, CDR2 YENEEA. DNA for the CDR3: TGTGCCAGCAGTAAGACAGGGGGCCTGGCCGAGCAGTACTTC. Protein: CASSKTGGLAEQYF.

The V and J genes are TRBV7-6 and TRBJ2-2; 9 positions match TRBD2. The CDR3 is 16 residues long. The junction had 2 bases not matched to a gene; V was cut back by 3 bases and J by 0 bases. Germline CDR1 is SGHVS and CDR2 is FNYEAQ. The CDR3 sequence is CASSFSGGTNTGELFF. CDR3 nucleotide sequence: TGTGCCAGCAGCTTTAGCGGGGGTACGAACACCGGGGAGCTGTTTTTT.

The J gene is TRBJ1-1, the V gene TRBV5-1, with a tentative D call TRBD1 (6 bases). This CDR3 region has 14 residues. Trimming removed 0 bases from V and 2 bases from J, with 8 bases in between. CDR1 and CDR2 (germline): SGHRS, YFSETQ. The CDR3 sequence is CASSLVRGNTEAFF. The CDR3 DNA follows: TGCGCCAGCAGCTTGGTCAGGGGCAACACTGAAGCTTTCTTT.

The chain employs TRBV5-1 and TRBJ1-2, with TRBD1 matching over 9 bases. This CDR3 is 15 amino acids long. Germline-derived CDR1 and CDR2 are SGHRS and YFSETQ. V lost 6 bases to trimming and J lost 3 bases; unmatched junction nucleotides: 9. The CDR3 sequence: CASKYTGGADYGYTF. The CDR3 bases are TGCGCCAGCAAATATACAGGGGGCGCCGACTATGGCTACACCTTC.

J is TRBJ2-1 and V is TRBV28; unclear D gene. There are 14 residues in the CDR3. CDR1 and CDR2 (germline): MDHEN, SYDVKM. V dropped 3 bases and J dropped 6 bases, with 12 bases sitting between them. The CDR3 DNA follows: TGTGCCAGCAGTTTCATCGGTACGTTCAATGAGCAGTTCTTC. Protein product: CASSFIGTFNEQFF.

This clone showed up just a few times. This CDR3 is also generated by other DNA sequences in the sample. The chain links TRBV29-1 to TRBJ2-2; D is possibly TRBD2 (6 bases). The CDR3 runs to 13 residues. The V end lost 4 bases, the J end lost 5 bases, and 11 bases lay between the germline ends. Germline loops: CDR1 SQVTM, CDR2 ANQGSEA. CDR3 amino acids: CSVGVGGTGELFF. The DNA for the CDR3 is TGCAGCGTTGGGGTCGGAGGGACCGGGGAGCTGTTTTTT.

J is TRBJ1-2 and V is TRBV6-5; D remains unclear. This CDR3 contains 16 residues. The germline CDR1 and CDR2 sequences are MNHEY and SVGAGI. V lost 0 bases, J lost 4 bases, and 15 bases lay in between. The CDR3 bases are TGTGCCAGCAGTTACTCGACGGACTTCCGAGGCTATGGCTACACCTTC. It translates to CASSYSTDFRGYGYTF.

The chain recombines TRBV5-5 with TRBJ2-1; weak D call: TRBD1 (7 bases). This CDR3 is 15 amino acids long. Per the germline V gene, CDR1 is SGHKS and CDR2 is YYEKEE (reference sequence). V was cut by 1 base and J by 10 bases, with 18 bases left in between. This chain's CDR3 is CASSLRQGGLSEQFF. The CDR3 DNA is TGTGCCAGCAGCTTGAGACAGGGAGGCTTGAGCGAGCAGTTCTTC.

CDR3 loop: CASSLTRTSIEQYF. The CDR3 DNA sequence: TGTGCCAGCAGCTTAACGAGGACTAGCATCGAGCAGTACTTC. The V gene is TRBV7-3, the J gene TRBJ2-7; TRBD2 agrees at 8 bases. CDR3 length: 14 amino acids. V shed 0 bases, J shed 6 bases, and the junction held 4 bases outside the gene matches. Germline-derived CDR1 and CDR2 are SGHTA and FQGTGA.

This chain uses TRBV5-1 with TRBJ2-7, with TRBD2 identical over 12 bases. Germline loops: CDR1 SGHRS, CDR2 YFSETQ. J lost 2 bases, V lost 3 bases, and 12 bases had no gene match. CDR3 size: 18 residues. CDR3 coding DNA: TGCGCCAGCAGCTCCGGGACCAATCGACTAGCGGGAGCCTACGAGCAGTACTTC. Protein sequence: CASSSGTNRLAGAYEQYF.

This clone was recorded once. The CDR3 DNA reads as TGCGCCAGCAGCCTTGACAGGGGTAACTATGGCTACACCTTC. As protein: CASSLDRGNYGYTF. V gene TRBV4-3 combines with J gene TRBJ1-2; 8 positions match TRBD1. Unmatched junction bases numbered 2, after V lost 4 bases and J lost 1 base. The CDR3 is 14 amino acids. Per germline, CDR1 LGHNA and CDR2 YSLEER.

V gene TRBV21-1 combines with J gene TRBJ2-5; the table's D call, TRBD1, was not checked against the DNA. TRBV21-1 is a known pseudogene. The CDR3 length is 19 residues. CDR3 amino acids: CASSNGEGPRDRGQETQYF. Here the CDR3 DNA reads TGTGCCAGCAGCAACGGGGAGGGTCCAAGGGACAGGGGACAAGAGACCCAGTACTTC.

The gene calls are TRBV27 and TRBJ1-3, with D uncertain. Trimming pared 1 base from V and 2 bases from J, leaving 15 bases between. The CDR3 consists of 17 residues. Germline values: CDR1 MNHEY, CDR2 SMNVEV (reference sequence). The DNA of the CDR3 is TGTGCCAGCAGTTTATTCGGCGGGAGTACTACTGGAAACACCATATATTTT. Translation: CASSLFGGSTTGNTIYF.

The chain has TRBV4-1 and TRBJ1-1; 9 nucleotides align to TRBD1. The CDR3 is made up of 15 amino acids. Per the germline V gene, CDR1 is MGHRA and CDR2 is YSYEKL. The trim removed 5 bases at V and 3 bases at J, leaving 7 bases unmatched. CDR3 nucleotides: TGCGCCAGCAGCTCGGGACAGGGCCTGGACACTGAAGCTTTCTTT. Its protein product is CASSSGQGLDTEAFF.

This sequence joins TRBV18 and TRBJ2-1; D may be TRBD2 (6 bases). Germline V CDR1 and CDR2: KGHSH, LQKENI. With 11 bases removed from V and 5 bases from J, the gap between germline ends came to 19 bases. CDR3 size: 14 residues. The CDR3 loop is CAGSNGPGDNEQFF. CDR3 in DNA: TGTGCCGGATCAAATGGCCCGGGGGACAATGAGCAGTTCTTC.